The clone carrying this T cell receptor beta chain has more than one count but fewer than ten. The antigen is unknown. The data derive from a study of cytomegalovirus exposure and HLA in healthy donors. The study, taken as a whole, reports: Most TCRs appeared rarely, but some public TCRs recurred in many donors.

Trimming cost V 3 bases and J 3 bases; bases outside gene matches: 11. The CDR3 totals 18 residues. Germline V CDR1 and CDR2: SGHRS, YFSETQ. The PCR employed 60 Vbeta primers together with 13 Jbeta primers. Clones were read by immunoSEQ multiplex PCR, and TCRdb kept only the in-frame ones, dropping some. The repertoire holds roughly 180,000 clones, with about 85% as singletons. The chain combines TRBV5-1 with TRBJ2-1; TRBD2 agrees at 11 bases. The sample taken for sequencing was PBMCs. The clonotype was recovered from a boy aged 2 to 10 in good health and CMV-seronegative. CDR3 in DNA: TGCGCCAGCAGCTCGGGACTAGCGGCCGCAAAATACTACAATGAGCAGTTCTTC. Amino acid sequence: CASSSGLAAAKYYNEQFF.